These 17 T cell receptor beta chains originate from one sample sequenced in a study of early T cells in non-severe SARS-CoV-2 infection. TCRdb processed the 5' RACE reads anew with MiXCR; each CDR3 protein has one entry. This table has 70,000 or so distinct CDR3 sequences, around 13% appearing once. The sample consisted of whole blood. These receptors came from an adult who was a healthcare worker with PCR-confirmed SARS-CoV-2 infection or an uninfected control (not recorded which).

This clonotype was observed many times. CDR3 sequence: CSVPDRGSNTGELFF. The CDR3 nucleotides read TGCAGCGTGCCCGACAGGGGGAGCAACACCGGGGAGCTGTTTTTT. The chain couples TRBV29-1 to TRBJ2-2, with 9 positions matching TRBD1. Germline V CDR1 and CDR2: SQVTM, ANQGSEA. This CDR3 has 15 amino acids. The junction had 7 bases not matched to a gene; V was cut back by 6 bases and J by 2 bases.

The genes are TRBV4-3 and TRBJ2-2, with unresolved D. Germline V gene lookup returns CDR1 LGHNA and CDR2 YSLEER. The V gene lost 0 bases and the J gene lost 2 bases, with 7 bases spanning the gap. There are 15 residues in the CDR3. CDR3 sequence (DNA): TGCGCCAGCAGCCAAGAACGGCAAAACACCGGGGAGCTGTTTTTT. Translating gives CASSQERQNTGELFF.

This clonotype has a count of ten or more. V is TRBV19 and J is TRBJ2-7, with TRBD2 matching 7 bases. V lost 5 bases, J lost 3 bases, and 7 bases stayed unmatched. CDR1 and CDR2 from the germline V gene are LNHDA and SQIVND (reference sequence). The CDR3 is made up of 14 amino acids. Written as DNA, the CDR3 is TGTGCCAGTAGTCCCCGGGCTAGCGGCTACGAGCAGTACTTC. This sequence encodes CASSPRASGYEQYF.

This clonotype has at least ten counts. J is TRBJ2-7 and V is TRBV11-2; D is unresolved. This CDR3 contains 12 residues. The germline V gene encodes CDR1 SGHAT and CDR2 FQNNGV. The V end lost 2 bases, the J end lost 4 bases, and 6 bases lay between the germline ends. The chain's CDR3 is CASSLLQYEQYF. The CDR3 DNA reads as TGTGCCAGCAGCTTACTACAGTACGAGCAGTACTTC.

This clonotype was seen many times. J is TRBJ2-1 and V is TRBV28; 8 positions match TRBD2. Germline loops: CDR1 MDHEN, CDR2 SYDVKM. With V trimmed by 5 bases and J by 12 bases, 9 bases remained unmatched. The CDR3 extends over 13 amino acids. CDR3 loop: CASSTGTSFRQFF. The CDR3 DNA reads TGTGCCAGCAGTACCGGGACTAGTTTTCGGCAGTTCTTC.

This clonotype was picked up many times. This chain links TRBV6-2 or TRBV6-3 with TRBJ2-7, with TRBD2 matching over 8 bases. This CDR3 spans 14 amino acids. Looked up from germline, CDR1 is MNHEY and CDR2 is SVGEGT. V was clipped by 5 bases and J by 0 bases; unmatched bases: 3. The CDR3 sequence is CASSALAASYEQYF. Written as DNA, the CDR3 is TGTGCCAGCAGTGCACTAGCGGCCTCCTACGAGCAGTACTTC.

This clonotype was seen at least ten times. Written as DNA, the CDR3 is TGCGCCAGCAGCCCCGTCTGGGCGGGGGGCACAGATACGCAGTATTTT. It specifies CASSPVWAGGTDTQYF. This chain connects TRBV23-1 to TRBJ2-3, with TRBD2 matching over 7 bases. Being an ORF, TRBV23-1 has a function that is uncertain. Trimming removed 6 bases from V and 1 base from J; junction bases left unmatched: 10. There are 16 residues in the CDR3.

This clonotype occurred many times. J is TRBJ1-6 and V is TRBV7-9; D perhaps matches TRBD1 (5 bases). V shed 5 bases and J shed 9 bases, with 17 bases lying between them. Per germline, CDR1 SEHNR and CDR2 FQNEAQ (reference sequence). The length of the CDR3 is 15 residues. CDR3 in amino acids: CASSPPGPPSSPLHF. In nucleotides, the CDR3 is TGTGCCAGCAGCCCACCGGGACCTCCAAGTTCACCCCTCCACTTT.

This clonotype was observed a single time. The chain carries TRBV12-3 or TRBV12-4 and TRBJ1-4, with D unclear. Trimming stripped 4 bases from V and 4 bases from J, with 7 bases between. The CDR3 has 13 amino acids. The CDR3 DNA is TGTGCCAGCAGTTCCACAGATAATGAAAAACTGTTTTTT. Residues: CASSSTDNEKLFF.

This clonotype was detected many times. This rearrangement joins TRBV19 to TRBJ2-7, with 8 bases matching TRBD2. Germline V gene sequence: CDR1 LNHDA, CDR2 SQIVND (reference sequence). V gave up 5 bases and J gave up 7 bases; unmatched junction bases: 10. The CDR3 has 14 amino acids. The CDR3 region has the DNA TGTGCCAGTAGTGCGTCCGGGACTAGGGGTGAGCAGTACTTC. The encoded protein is CASSASGTRGEQYF.

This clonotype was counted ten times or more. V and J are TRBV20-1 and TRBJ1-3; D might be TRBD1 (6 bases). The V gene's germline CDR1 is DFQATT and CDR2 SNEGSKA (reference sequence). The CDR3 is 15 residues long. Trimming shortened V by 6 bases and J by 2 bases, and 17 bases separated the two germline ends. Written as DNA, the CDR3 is TGCAGTGCCCTCCGCGGGGGGGCGGCTGGAAACACCATATATTTT. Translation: CSALRGGAAGNTIYF.

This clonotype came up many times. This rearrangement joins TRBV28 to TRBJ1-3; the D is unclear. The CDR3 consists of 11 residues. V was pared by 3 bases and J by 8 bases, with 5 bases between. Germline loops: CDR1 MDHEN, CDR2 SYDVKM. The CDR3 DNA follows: TGTGCCAGCAGTTTTACAGACACCATATATTTT. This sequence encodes CASSFTDTIYF.

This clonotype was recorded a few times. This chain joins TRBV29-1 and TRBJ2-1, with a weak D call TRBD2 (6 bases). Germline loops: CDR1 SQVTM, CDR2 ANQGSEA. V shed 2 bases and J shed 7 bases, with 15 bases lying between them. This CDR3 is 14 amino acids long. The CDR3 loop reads CSVESGGGTNEQFF. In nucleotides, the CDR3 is TGCAGCGTTGAATCGGGCGGCGGGACGAATGAGCAGTTCTTC.

The CDR3: CASSRTTGNEQYF. The CDR3 bases are TGTGCCAGCAGCCGGACCACAGGGAACGAGCAGTACTTC. This chain uses TRBV7-9 with TRBJ2-7, with a weak D call TRBD1 (6 bases). Trimming took 5 bases from V and 5 from J, leaving 13 bases between them. Germline values: CDR1 SEHNR, CDR2 FQNEAQ (reference sequence). This CDR3 contains 13 residues.

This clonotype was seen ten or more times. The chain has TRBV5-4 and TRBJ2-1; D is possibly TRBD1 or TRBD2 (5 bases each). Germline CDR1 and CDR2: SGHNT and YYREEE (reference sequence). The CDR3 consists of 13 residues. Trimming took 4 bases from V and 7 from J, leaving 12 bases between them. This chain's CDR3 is CASSPGPENEQFF. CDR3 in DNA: TGTGCCAGCAGCCCGGGACCAGAGAATGAGCAGTTCTTC.

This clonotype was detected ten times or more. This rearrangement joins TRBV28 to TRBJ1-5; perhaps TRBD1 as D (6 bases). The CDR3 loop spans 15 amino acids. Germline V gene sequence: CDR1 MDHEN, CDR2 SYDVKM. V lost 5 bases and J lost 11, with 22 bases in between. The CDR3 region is CASSPGTFSRGAQHF. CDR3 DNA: TGTGCCAGCAGTCCAGGGACGTTTTCAAGGGGGGCCCAGCATTTT.

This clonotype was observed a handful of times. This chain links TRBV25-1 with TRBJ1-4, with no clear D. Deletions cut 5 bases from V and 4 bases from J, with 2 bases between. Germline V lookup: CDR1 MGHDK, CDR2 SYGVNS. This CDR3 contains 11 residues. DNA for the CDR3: TGTGCCAGCAGTTATAATGAAAAACTGTTTTTT. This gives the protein CASSYNEKLFF.